This T cell receptor (beta chain) was obtained from a study of blood T cells in healthy people across ages. Details on this clonotype: Its target is not known. At one boundary the junction diverges from the germline segment, which might be a read error.

A second PCR of roughly 7 to 11 cycles used a sample-barcoded 5' primer and a J-beta primer mix. MiXCR, run by TCRdb on the 5' RACE reads, gives a single entry per CDR3 protein. The table has about 810,000 distinct CDR3 sequences, around 34% seen once; the top ten hold 10% to 15%. Those donating, healthy Caucasian individuals from Russia, were aged roughly 6 to 100. With each sample, at least 5 micrograms of total RNA were extracted. CDR3 size: 14 residues. Germline CDR1 SGHTA, CDR2 FQGNSA. Findings of the study overall: Older age coincided with a roughly linear decline in TCR beta diversity per million T cells. In long-lived donors, naive CD4+ cell counts and diversity exceeded those of aged donors.

This sequence was found in a man in his late teens or twenties in good health. The sequencing input was blood. This chain links TRBV7-2 with TRBJ1-1, with D possibly being TRBD1 (6 bases). The CDR3 DNA follows: TGTGCCAGCCTTCCGAGGGGGTCGAACACGGAAGCTTTCTTT. Protein product: CASLPRGSNTEAFF.